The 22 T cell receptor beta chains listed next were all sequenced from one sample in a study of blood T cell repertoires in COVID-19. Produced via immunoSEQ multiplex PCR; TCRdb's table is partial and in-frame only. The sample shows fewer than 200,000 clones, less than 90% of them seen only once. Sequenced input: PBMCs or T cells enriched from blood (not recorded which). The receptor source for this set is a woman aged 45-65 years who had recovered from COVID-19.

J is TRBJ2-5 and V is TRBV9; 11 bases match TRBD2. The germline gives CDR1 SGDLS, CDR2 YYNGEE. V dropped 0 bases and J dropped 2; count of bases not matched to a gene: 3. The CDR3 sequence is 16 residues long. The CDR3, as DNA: TGTGCCAGCAGCGTAGAGGTAGCGGGGGGGCAAGAGACCCAGTACTTC. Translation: CASSVEVAGGQETQYF.

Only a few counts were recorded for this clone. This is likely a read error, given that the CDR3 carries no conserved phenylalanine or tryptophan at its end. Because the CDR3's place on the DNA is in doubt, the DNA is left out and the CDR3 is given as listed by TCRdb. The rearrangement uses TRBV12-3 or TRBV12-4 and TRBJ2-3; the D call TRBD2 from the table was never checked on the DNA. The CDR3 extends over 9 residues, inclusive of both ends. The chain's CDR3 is CASSFETMP.

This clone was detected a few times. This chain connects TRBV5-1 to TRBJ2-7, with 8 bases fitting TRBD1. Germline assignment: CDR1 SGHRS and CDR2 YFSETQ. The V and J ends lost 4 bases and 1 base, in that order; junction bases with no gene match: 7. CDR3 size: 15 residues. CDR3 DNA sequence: TGCGCCAGCAGCCGAGGGACAGGAGGTTCCTACGAGCAGTACGTC. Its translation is CASSRGTGGSYEQYV.

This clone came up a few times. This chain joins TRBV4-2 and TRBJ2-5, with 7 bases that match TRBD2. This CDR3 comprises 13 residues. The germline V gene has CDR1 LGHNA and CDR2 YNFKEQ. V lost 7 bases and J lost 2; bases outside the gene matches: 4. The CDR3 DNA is TGTGCCAGCACGGGAGGACCACAAGAGACCCAGTACTTC. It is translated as CASTGGPQETQYF.

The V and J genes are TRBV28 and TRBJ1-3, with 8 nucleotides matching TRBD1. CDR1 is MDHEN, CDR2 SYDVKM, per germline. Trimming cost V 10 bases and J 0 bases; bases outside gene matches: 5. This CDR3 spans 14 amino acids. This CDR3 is CATTDRGSGNTIYF. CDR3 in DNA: TGTGCCACTACCGACAGGGGCTCTGGAAACACCATATATTTT.

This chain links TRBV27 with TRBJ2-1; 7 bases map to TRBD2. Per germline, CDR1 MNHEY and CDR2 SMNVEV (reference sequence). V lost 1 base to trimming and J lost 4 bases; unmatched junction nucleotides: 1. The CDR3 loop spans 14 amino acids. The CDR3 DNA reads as TGTGCCAGCAGTTTATGGGGGGGTTACAATGAGCAGTTCTTC. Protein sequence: CASSLWGGYNEQFF.

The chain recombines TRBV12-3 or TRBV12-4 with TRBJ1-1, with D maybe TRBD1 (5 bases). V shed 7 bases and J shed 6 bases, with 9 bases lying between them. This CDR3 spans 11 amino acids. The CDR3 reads CASIEGAEAFF. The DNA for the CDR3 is TGTGCCAGCATCGAAGGGGCTGAAGCTTTCTTT.

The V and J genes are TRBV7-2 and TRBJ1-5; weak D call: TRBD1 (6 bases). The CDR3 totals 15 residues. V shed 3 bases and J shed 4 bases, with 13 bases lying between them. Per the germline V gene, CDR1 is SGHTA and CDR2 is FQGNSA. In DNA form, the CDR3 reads TGTGCCAGCAGCTTGGTATCACAGGGTAATCAGCCCCAGCATTTT. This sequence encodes CASSLVSQGNQPQHF.

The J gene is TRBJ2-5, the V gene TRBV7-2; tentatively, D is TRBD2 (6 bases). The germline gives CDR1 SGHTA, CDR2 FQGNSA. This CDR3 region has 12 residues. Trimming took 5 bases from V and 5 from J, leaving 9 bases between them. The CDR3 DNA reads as TGTGCCAGCAGCCTAGGGAGGGAGACCCAGTACTTC. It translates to CASSLGRETQYF.

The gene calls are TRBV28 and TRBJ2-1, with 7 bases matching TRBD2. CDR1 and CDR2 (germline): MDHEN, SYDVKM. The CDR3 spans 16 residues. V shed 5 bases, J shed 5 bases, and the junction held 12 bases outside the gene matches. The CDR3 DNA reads TGTGCCAGCAGTACGGCTACGGCTAGCGGAAACAATGAGCAGTTCTTC. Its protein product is CASSTATASGNNEQFF.

CDR3 protein: CAIRNGQGNEKLFF. CDR3 DNA sequence: TGTGCCATCAGAAATGGACAGGGAAATGAAAAACTGTTTTTT. The rearrangement joins TRBV10-3 to TRBJ1-4; 8 bases align to TRBD1. CDR1 ENHRY and CDR2 SYGVKD come from the germline V gene. Germline trimming cut 6 bases from V and 5 bases from J; bases unmatched to any gene: 5. The CDR3 loop spans 14 amino acids.

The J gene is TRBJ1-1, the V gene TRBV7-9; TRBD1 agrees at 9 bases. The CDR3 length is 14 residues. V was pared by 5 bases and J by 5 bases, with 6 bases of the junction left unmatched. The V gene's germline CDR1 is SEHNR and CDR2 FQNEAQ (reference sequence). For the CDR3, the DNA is TGTGCCAGCAGCCTTACAGGGGGCCTGACTGAAGCTTTCTTT. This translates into CASSLTGGLTEAFF.

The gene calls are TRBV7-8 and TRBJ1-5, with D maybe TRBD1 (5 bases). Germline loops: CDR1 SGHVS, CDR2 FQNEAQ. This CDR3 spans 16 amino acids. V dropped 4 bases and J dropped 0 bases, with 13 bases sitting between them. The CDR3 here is CASSSPQGGSNQPQHF. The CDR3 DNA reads TGTGCCAGCAGCTCACCCCAGGGAGGTAGCAATCAGCCCCAGCATTTT.

The CDR3 loop is CASSDSGQGISPLHF. The CDR3 nucleotides are TGTGCCAGCAGCGACTCGGGACAGGGGATTTCACCCCTCCACTTT. The genes are TRBV6-5 and TRBJ1-6; 10 bases map to TRBD1. The CDR3 is 15 residues long. V was pared by 6 bases and J by 9 bases, with 8 bases of the junction left unmatched. The V gene's germline CDR1 is MNHEY and CDR2 SVGAGI.

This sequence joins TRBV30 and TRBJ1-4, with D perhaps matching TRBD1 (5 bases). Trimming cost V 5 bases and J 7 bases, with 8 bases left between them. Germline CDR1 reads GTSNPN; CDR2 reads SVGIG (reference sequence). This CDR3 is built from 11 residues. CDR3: CAWDGGEKLFF. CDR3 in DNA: TGTGCCTGGGACGGGGGTGAAAAACTGTTTTTT.

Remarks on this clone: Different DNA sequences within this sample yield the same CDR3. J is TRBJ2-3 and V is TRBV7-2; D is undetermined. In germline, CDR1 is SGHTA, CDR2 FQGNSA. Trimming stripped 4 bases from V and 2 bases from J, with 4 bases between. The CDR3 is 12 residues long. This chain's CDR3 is CASSSYTDTQYF. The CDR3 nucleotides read TGTGCCAGCAGCTCTTACACAGATACGCAGTATTTT.

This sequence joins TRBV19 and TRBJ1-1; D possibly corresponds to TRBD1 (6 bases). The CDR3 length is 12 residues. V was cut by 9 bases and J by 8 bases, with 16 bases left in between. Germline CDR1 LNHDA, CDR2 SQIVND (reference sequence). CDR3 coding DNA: TGTGCCAGCGCTCCCAGGGGACAAGAAGCTTTCTTT. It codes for CASAPRGQEAFF.

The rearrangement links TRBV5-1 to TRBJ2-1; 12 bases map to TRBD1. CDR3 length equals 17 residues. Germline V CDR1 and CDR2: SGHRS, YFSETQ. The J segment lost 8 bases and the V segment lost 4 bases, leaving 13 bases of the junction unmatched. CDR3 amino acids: CASSSFLTGTGGYEQFF. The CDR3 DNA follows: TGCGCCAGCAGCAGCTTCCTAACCGGGACAGGGGGCTATGAGCAGTTCTTC.

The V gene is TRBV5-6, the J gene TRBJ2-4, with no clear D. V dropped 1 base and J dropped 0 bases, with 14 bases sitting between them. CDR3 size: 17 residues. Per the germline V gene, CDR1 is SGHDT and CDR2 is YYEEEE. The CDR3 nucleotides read TGTGCCAGCAGCTTGTTTCCCGCAGGCTTAGCCAAAAACATTCAGTACTTC. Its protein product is CASSLFPAGLAKNIQYF.

The CDR3 nucleotides are TGCAGCGTTGATCGCGTAAACAACTATGGCTACACCTTC. Amino acids: CSVDRVNNYGYTF. The rearrangement links TRBV29-1 to TRBJ1-2; D is unclear. Trimming shortened V by 3 bases and J by 2 bases, and 10 bases separated the two germline ends. The CDR3 has 13 amino acids. Germline lookup yields CDR1 SQVTM and CDR2 ANQGSEA.

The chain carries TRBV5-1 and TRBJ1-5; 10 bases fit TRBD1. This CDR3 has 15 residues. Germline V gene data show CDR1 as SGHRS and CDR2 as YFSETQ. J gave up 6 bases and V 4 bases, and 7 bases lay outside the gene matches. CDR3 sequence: CASSPTTGGSQPQHF. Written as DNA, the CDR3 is TGCGCCAGCAGCCCTACGACAGGGGGCAGTCAGCCCCAGCATTTT.

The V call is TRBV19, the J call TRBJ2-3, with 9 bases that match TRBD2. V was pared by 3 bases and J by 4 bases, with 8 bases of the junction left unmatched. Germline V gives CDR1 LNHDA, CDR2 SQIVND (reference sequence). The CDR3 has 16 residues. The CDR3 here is CASSIVSGSFPDTQYF. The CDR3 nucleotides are TGTGCCAGTAGTATCGTTAGCGGGAGTTTCCCAGATACGCAGTATTTT.